The entry below gives a single T cell receptor (beta chain) sequence along with its context. Methods used by the authors: Amplification of reference gene primers was used by the study to estimate nucleated cell counts. Libraries were prepared by immunoSEQ multiplex PCR; TCRdb keeps only in-frame clonotypes and omits some of them. V and J calls and clone size come straight from that table; D and trimming were deduced from the DNA. The sample yields 250,000 to 400,000 clones, roughly 86% seen once. The participants were between about 18 and 90 years old and came from some 23 US areas. Cohort 3 donors counted as recovered after two negative PCRs, clearance, or resolved symptoms. The CDR3 consists of 15 residues. J was trimmed by 5 bases and V by 5 bases; bases with no gene match: 9. Germline V gene sequence: CDR1 LNHDA, CDR2 SQIVND (reference sequence). The sample is drawn from a study of blood T cell repertoires in COVID-19.

The TCR sequence derives from a woman aged 30 to 39 who had recovered from COVID-19. The J gene is TRBJ1-5, the V gene TRBV19; 7 bases are shared with TRBD1. Sequenced input: PBMCs or T cells enriched from blood (not recorded which). The CDR3: CASSPGRGFDQPQHF. CDR3 DNA: TGTGCCAGTAGTCCGGGCAGGGGGTTTGATCAGCCCCAGCATTTT.